The 6 T cell receptor beta chains reported below all come from one sample, sequenced in a study of human T cells and chemical hapten exposure. TCRdb re-derived calls from the RACE reads in MiXCR, one entry per CDR3 protein. The table records about 82,000 distinct CDR3 sequences, over 10% of them present only once. Time point in this sample: patch test 3, about 24 weeks after DPC sensitization. Sample treatment: therapeutic diphenylcyclopropenone sensitization with weekly scalp DPC. This specimen was whole blood, taken in connection with sensitization to the hapten diphenylcyclopropenone (DPC). The source of these receptors is a woman in her fifties or sixties with alopecia areata. Some clones in this sample may be carry-over from other donors' samples.

CDR3 DNA sequence: TGCGCCAGCAGCTTGGCGGCGGGAGAGGACGAGCAGTACTTC. Encoded protein: CASSLAAGEDEQYF. This chain connects TRBV5-1 to TRBJ2-7; 7 bases map to TRBD2. Trimming took 0 bases from V and 5 from J; bases not matched to a gene: 5. The length of the CDR3 is 14 residues. The germline V gene encodes CDR1 SGHRS and CDR2 YFSETQ.

In this sample, this clonotype turned up a few times. J is TRBJ2-7 and V is TRBV5-1; 8 positions agree with TRBD1. CDR1 SGHRS and CDR2 YFSETQ come from the germline V gene. The CDR3 spans 15 residues. V gave up 5 bases and J gave up 0 bases; unmatched junction bases: 7. The CDR3 nucleotides read TGCGCCAGCAGAACAGACAGGGGTTCCTCCTACGAGCAGTACTTC. It yields the protein CASRTDRGSSYEQYF.

The table lists this clonotype with a few counts. The genes are TRBV14 and TRBJ2-3, with TRBD1 as a possible D gene (6 bases). The germline V gene has CDR1 SGHDN and CDR2 FVKESK. Deletions cut 3 bases from V and 2 bases from J, with 9 bases between. The CDR3 totals 14 residues. The CDR3 DNA sequence: TGTGCCAGCAGCCATCGGACAGCCACAGATACGCAGTATTTT. Its protein product is CASSHRTATDTQYF. Using reference TRBV14 and TRBJ2-3 for the parts outside the CDR3, the full variable domain is EAGVTQFPSHSVIEKGQTVTLRCDPISGHDNLYWYRRVMGKEIKFLLHFVKESKQDESGMPNNRFLAERTGGTYSTLKVQPAELEDSGVYFCASSHRTATDTQYFGPGTRLTVL.

The rearrangement links TRBV2 to TRBJ1-5; no firm D call. The V and J ends lost 6 bases and 2 bases respectively, with 23 bases between them. Germline loops: CDR1 SNHLY, CDR2 FYNNEI. This CDR3 region has 18 residues. The CDR3 nucleotides are TGTGCCAGCAGAACCGGGCCACCCTCCCGGGAGGGCAATCAGCCCCAGCATTTT. It yields the protein CASRTGPPSREGNQPQHF.

This clonotype has ten or more counts. The junction departs from germline at one end; a sequencing error may be responsible. This chain connects TRBV7-2 to TRBJ2-3, with D possibly being TRBD2 (5 bases). Germline CDR1 SGHTA, CDR2 FQGNSA. CDR3 length: 14 residues. CDR3 coding DNA: TGTGCCAGCAGCCTAGCTGAGTCTGGTTATACGCAGTATTTT. As protein: CASSLAESGYTQYF.

V is TRBV7-2 and J is TRBJ2-1, with D unresolved. V dropped 1 base and J dropped 0 bases, with 4 bases sitting between them. The CDR3 sequence is 14 residues long. The germline CDR1 and CDR2 sequences are SGHTA and FQGNSA. This CDR3 is CASSLEFSYNEQFF. The CDR3 coding sequence is TGTGCCAGCAGCTTAGAGTTCTCCTACAATGAGCAGTTCTTC. The full variable domain, rest sourced from reference TRBV7-2 and TRBJ2-1, is GAGVSQSPSNKVTEKGKDVELRCDPISGHTALYWYRQSLGQGLEFLIYFQGNSAPDKSGLPSDRFSAERTGGSVSTLTIQRTQQEDSAVYLCASSLEFSYNEQFFGPGTRLTVL.